Reported below is one TCR beta chain. Only a few counts were recorded for this clone. Its cognate antigen has yet to be identified. No quality values exist for individual bases; no much larger clone is one base distant. This sample is drawn from a study of T cell changes during pregnancy in multiple sclerosis (dated by TCRdb to between 2017 and 2020). Background on the whole study: The study looked at changes in the T cell repertoire across pregnancy in women with multiple sclerosis.

A distance of 13 bases separates the germline ends of V and J, which lose 7 bases and 7 bases respectively. From the cysteine through the phenylalanine, the CDR3 covers 13 amino acids. Only the CDR3 portion is preserved as DNA: 39 bases, with reading frame beginning at the first base. As encoded in the germline V gene (reference sequence), CDR1 is LNHDA while CDR2 is SQIVND. The protocol used for the library was the immunoSEQ multiplex PCR assay. Here the immuneACCESS table is served through TCRdb, limited to in-frame sequences with V and J called. Missing clones are a known gap in these copies; in checked studies unresolved V genes cover under half, and the rest lacks a known reason. A total of 55,000 to 65,000 clones appear in this sample, more than 90% of them only once. The ten largest make up approximately 3% of the sample.

The sequence was collected from a female donor in good health, enrolled as a control in a pregnancy study. Recombination linked TRBV19 to TRBJ1-4, and the D gene may be TRBD1, 5 bases matching. Sequencing used peripheral blood, obtained in the first trimester of pregnancy. CDR3 sequence: CASNKQGTEKLFF. The DNA sequence reads TGTGCCAGTAACAAGCAGGGTACTGAAAAACTGTTTTTT.